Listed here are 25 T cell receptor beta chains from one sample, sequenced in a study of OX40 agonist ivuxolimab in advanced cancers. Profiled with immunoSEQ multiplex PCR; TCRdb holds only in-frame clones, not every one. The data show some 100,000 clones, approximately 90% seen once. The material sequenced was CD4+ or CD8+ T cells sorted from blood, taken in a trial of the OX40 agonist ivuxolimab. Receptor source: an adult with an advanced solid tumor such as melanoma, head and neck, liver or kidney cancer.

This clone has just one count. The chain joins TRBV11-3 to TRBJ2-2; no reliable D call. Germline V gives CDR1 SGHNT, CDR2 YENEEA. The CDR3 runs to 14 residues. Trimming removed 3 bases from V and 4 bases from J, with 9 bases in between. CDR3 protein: CASSFGRSTGELFF. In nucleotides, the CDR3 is TGTGCCAGCAGCTTCGGCAGGTCCACCGGGGAGCTGTTTTTT. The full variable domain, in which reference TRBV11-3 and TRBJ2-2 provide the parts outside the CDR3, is EAGVVQSPRYKIIEKKQPVAFWCNPISGHNTLYWYLQNLGQGPELLIRYENEEAVDDSQLPKDRFSAERLKGVDSTLKIQPAELGDSAVYLCASSFGRSTGELFFGEGSRLTVL.

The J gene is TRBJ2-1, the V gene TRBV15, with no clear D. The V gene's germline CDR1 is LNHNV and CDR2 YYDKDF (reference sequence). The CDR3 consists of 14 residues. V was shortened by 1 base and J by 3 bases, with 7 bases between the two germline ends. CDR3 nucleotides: TGTGCCACCAGCAGAGCTGGCAGCTACAATGAGCAGTTCTTC. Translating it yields CATSRAGSYNEQFF.

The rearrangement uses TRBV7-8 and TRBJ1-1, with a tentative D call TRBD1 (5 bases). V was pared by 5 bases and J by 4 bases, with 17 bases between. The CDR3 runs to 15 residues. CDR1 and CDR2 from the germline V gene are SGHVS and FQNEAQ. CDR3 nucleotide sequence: TGTGCCAGCAGCCCCCCCCTGGGGGGGTCCACTGAAGCTTTCTTT. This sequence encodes CASSPPLGGSTEAFF.

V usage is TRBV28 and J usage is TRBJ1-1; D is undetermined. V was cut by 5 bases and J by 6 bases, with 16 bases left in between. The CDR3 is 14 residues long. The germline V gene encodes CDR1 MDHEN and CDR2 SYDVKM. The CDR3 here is CASSLLRRAAEAFF. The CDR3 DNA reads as TGTGCCAGCAGTCTCCTGAGAAGGGCGGCTGAAGCTTTCTTT.

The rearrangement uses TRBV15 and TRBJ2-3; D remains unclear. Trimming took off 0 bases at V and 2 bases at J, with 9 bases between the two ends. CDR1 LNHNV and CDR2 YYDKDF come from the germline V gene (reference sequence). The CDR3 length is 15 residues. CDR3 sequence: CATSRESAYTDTQYF. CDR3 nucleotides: TGTGCCACCAGCAGAGAAAGCGCCTACACAGATACGCAGTATTTT.

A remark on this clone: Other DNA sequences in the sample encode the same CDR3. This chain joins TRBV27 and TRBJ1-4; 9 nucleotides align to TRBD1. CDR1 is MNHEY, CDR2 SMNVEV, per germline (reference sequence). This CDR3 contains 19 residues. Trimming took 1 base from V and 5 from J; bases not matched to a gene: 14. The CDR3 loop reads CASSLFLGQGVLMNEKLFF. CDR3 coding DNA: TGTGCCAGCAGTTTATTTTTGGGACAGGGTGTGCTGATGAATGAAAAACTGTTTTTT.

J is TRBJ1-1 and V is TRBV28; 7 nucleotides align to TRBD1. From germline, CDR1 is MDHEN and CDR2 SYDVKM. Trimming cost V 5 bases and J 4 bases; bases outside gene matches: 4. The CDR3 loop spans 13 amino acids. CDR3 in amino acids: CASSHRGPTEAFF. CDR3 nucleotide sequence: TGTGCCAGCAGTCACAGGGGCCCCACTGAAGCTTTCTTT.

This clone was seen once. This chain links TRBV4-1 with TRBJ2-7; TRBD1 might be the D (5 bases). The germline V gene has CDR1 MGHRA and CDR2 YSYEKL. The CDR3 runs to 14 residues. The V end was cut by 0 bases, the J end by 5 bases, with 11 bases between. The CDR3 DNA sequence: TGCGCCAGCAGCCAAGACAGGGTTCTGCACGAGCAGTACTTC. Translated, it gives CASSQDRVLHEQYF.

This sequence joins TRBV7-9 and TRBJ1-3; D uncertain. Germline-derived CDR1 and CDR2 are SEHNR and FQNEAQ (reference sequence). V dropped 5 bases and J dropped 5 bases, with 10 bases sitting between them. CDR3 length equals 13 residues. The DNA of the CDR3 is TGTGCCAGCAGCCCCCCTTACAGAAACACCATATATTTT. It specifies CASSPPYRNTIYF.

The CDR3 bases are TGTGCCAGCAGCTTAGTGAGGGGCCCCCCAGATACGCAGTATTTT. This gives the protein CASSLVRGPPDTQYF. This chain links TRBV7-9 with TRBJ2-3; D may correspond to TRBD1 or TRBD2 (5 bases each). V lost 1 base to trimming and J lost 4 bases, with 12 bases between them. Per germline, CDR1 SEHNR and CDR2 FQNEAQ (reference sequence). CDR3 length: 15 amino acids.

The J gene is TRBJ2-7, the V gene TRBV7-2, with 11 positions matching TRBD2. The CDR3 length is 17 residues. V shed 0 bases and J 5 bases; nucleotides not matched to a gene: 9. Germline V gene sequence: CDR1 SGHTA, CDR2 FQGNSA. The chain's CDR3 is CASSLAGPSGRRNEQYF. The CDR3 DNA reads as TGTGCCAGCAGCTTAGCTGGGCCTAGCGGGAGGAGGAACGAGCAGTACTTC.

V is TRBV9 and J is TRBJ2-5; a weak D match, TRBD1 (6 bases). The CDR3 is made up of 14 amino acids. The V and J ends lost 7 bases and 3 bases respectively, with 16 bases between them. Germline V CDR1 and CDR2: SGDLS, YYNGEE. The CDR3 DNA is TGTGCCAGCGGCCGTAGTTACAGGGAAGAGACCCAGTACTTC. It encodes CASGRSYREETQYF.

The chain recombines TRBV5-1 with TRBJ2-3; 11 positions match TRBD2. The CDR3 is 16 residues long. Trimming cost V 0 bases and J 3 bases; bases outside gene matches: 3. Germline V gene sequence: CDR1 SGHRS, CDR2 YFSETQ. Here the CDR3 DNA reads TGCGCCAGCAGCTTGGTAACTAGCGGGAGAACAGATACGCAGTATTTT. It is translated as CASSLVTSGRTDTQYF.

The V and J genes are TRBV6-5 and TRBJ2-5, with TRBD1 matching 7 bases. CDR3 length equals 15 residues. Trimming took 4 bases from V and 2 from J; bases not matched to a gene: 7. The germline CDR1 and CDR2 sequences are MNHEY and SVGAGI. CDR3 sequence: CASSFSRGSQETQYF. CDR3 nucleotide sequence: TGTGCCAGCAGTTTCTCCAGGGGGTCACAAGAGACCCAGTACTTC.

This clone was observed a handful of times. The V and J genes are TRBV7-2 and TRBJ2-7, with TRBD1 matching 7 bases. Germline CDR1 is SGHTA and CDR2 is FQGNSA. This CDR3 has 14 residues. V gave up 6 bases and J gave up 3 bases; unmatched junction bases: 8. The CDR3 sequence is CASSSRQGYYEQYF. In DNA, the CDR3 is TGTGCCAGCAGTTCCAGACAGGGCTACTACGAGCAGTACTTC.

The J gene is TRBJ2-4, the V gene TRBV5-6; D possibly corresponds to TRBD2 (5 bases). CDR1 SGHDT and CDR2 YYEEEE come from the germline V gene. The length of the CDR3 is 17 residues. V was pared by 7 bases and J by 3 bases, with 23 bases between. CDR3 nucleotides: TGTGCCAGCTGCTACTTGGGCGGGCGGAGAAGCAAAAACATTCAGTACTTC. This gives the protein CASCYLGGRRSKNIQYF.

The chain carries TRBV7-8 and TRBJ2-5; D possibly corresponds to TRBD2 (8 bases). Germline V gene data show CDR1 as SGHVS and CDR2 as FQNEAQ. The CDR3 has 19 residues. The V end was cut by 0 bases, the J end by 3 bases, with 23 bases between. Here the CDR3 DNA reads TGTGCCAGCAGCTTAGCCCCCAGGGGGGGAGCGGGAGTGGAAGAGACCCAGTACTTC. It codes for CASSLAPRGGAGVEETQYF.

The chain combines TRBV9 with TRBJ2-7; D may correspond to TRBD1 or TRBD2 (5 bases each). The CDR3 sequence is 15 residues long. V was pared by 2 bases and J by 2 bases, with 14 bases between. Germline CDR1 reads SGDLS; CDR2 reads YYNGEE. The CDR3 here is CASSVRDVLPYEQYF. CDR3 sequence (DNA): TGTGCCAGCAGCGTCAGGGACGTCCTGCCCTACGAGCAGTACTTC.

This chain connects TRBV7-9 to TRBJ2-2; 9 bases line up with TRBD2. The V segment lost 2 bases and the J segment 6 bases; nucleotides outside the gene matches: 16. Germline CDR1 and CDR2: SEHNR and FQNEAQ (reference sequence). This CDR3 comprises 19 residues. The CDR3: CASSLFFGLAGSDAGELFF. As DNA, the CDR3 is TGTGCCAGCAGCTTATTTTTTGGTCTAGCGGGAAGTGACGCCGGGGAGCTGTTTTTT.

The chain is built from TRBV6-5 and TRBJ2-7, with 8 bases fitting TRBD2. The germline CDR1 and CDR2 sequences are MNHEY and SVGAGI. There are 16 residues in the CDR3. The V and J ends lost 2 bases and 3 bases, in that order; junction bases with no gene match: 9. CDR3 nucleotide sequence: TGTGCCAGCAGTTACGGTCTAGCGGGCGAAGTCTACGAGCAGTACTTC. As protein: CASSYGLAGEVYEQYF.

CDR3 region: CASSPATTGEQYF. The CDR3 DNA follows: TGTGCCAGCAGCCCCGCTACGACAGGCGAGCAGTACTTC. This chain connects TRBV11-3 to TRBJ2-7; D might be TRBD1 (6 bases). Trimming shortened V by 5 bases and J by 6 bases, and 14 bases separated the two germline ends. The CDR3 spans 13 residues. Germline CDR1 reads SGHNT; CDR2 reads YENEEA.

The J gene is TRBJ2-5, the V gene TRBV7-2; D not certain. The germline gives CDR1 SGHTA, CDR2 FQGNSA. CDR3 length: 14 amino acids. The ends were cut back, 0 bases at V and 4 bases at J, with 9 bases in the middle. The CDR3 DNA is TGTGCCAGCAGCTTAGCGCCCCCGTTAGAGACCCAGTACTTC. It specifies CASSLAPPLETQYF.

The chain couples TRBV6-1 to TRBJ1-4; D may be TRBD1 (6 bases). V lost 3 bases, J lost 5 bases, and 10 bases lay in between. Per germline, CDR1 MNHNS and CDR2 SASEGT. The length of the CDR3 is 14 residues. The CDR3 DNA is TGTGCCAGCAGTGAGGAGGGGGGCAATGAAAAACTGTTTTTT. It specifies CASSEEGGNEKLFF.

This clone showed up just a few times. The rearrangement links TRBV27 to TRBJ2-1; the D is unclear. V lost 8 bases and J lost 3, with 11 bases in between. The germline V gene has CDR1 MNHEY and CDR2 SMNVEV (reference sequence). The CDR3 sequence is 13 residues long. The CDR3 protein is CASGLLGYNEQFF. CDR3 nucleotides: TGTGCCAGCGGGCTCTTAGGCTACAATGAGCAGTTCTTC.

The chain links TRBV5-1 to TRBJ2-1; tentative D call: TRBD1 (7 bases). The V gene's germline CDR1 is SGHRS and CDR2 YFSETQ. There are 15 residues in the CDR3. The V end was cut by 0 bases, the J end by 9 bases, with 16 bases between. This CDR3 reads CASSLAQGGRGEQFF. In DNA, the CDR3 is TGCGCCAGCAGCTTGGCCCAGGGGGGAAGGGGTGAGCAGTTCTTC. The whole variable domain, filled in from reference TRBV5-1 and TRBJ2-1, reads KAGVTQTPRYLIKTRGQQVTLSCSPISGHRSVSWYQQTPGQGLQFLFEYFSETQRNKGNFPGRFSGRQFSNSRSEMNVSTLELGDSALYLCASSLAQGGRGEQFFGPGTRLTVL.